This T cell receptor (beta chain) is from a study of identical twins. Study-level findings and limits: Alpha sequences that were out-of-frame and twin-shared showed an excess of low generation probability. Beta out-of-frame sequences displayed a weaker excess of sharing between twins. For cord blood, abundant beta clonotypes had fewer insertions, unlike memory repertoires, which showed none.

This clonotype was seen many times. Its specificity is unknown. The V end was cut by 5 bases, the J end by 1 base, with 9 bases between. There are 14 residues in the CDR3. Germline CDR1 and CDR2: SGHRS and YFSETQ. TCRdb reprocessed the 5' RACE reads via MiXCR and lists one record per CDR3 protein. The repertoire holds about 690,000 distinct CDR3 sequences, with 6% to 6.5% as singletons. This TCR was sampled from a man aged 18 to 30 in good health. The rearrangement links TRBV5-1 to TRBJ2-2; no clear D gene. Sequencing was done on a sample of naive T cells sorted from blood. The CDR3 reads CASSSDGNTGELFF. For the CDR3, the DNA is TGCGCCAGCAGTTCAGACGGGAACACCGGGGAGCTGTTTTTT.